This record looks at one TCR beta chain sequence and its context. What this receptor recognizes is not known. No qualities accompany the bases; no much larger clone lies one base away. TCRbeta CDR3 regions were amplified from genomic DNA by means of the immunoSEQ Assay, a bias-controlled multiplex PCR. Per the authors' processing: Nucleated cell counts per sample were estimated from amplification of reference gene primers within the assay. To quantify the absolute abundance of each unique TCRbeta CDR3 rearrangement, sequence reads were collapsed and filtered. Productive Simpson clonality was computed per sample as the square root of Simpson's diversity index over productive rearrangements. Entries here come from immuneACCESS through TCRdb and include only in-frame sequences with V and J called. Some clones fail to appear in such tables; in the studies checked, an unresolved V gene covers under half of the shortfall, and the cause of the remainder is unknown. Clone size and the V and J calls come from that table; the DNA yielded D and trimming. The sample table contains under 200,000 clones; only one count was recorded for 65% to 80% of them. Approximately 8% of the sample goes to the ten largest clones.

The sample comes from a study of blood T cell repertoires in COVID-19 (dated by TCRdb to the early 2020s). Context from the whole study: Collaborator samples came from the United States, Italy and Spain and covered acute and convalescent phases of COVID-19. The prospective study material was composed of cDNA or gDNA derived from T cells, B-cell-depleted T cells, or PBMCs. Subjects who had been exposed to COVID-19, were actively infected with it, or had recovered from it provided the deeply sampled blood TCRbeta repertoires that made up the dataset. A freely available public database, intended as a resource for researchers studying the immune response to SARS-CoV-2, is where the repertoires were released. Samples were obtained from the ongoing ImmuneRACE study (first 160 participants) and from approximately 1,200 subjects provided by 6 global collaborators. A de-identified subject ID, COVID-19 status, age in years and sex were almost always included in the sample metadata. Where HLA class I and class II types were available, the types were taken from metadata supplied by the sample provider, not from assay-based typing.

CDR1 SEHNR and CDR2 FQNEAQ are derived from the germline V gene (reference sequence). The CDR3 sequence holds 13 residues, the cysteine and phenylalanine included. Just the 39-base CDR3 DNA is kept, in frame starting at base 1. Trimming at the junction amounts to 7 bases on V and 0 bases on J, and the germline ends lie 7 bases apart. Collaborating institutions collected whole blood in K2EDTA tubes following their own protocols. Collaborator samples were shipped for TCRbeta analysis as frozen whole blood, isolated PBMCs, or DNA extracted from either sample type. What the study reported, not specific to this receptor: The amount of clinical and demographic metadata varied by source and participant and was provided uncurated.

This clonotype was sampled from a man aged 55 to 70 with acute or convalescent COVID-19. The V and J genes are TRBV7-9 and TRBJ2-1; the D gene remains uncertain. Sequenced material: peripheral blood. Here is the DNA: TGTGCCAGCACCACGAGCTCCTACAATGAGCAGTTCTTC. Its coded protein is CASTTSSYNEQFF.